This T cell receptor (beta chain) derives from a study of radiation and T cells in renal cell carcinoma. V lost 8 bases, J lost 0 bases, and 8 bases lay in between. This CDR3 is built from 14 residues. Germline V gene sequence: CDR1 MNHEY, CDR2 SVGAGI. Time point defined: baseline pretreatment blood. Treatment noted: 15 Gy SBRT to primary tumor, nephrectomy 4 weeks later. After SBRT, blood was collected at 2 and 4 weeks, plus baseline. This table comes from immunoSEQ multiplex PCR, and its TCRdb copy is limited to in-frame clones, with some not included. The sample shows 120,000 to 150,000 clones, 88% of them seen only once.

The receptor was derived from a woman aged 70-85 years with renal cell carcinoma. This chain links TRBV6-5 with TRBJ2-6; no firm D call. Sequencing was performed on blood, taken from a patient whose treatment included radiotherapy and nephrectomy. The CDR3 loop reads CASGKGSGANVLTF. The CDR3 DNA sequence: TGTGCCAGCGGGAAGGGCTCTGGGGCCAACGTCCTGACTTTC.